This passage covers 4 T cell receptor beta chains from one sample sequenced in a study of blood T cells in healthy people across ages. Alongside a J-beta primer mix, a sample-barcoded 5' primer served in a second PCR lasting about 7 to 12 cycles. MiXCR, run by TCRdb on the 5' RACE reads, gives a single entry per CDR3 protein. This sample has about 900,000 distinct CDR3 sequences; 40% to 60% occur once, and the top ten carry roughly 13%. Sequences were obtained from blood. These receptors were collected from a man younger than 45 in good health.

This clonotype showed up just once. The CDR3 bases are TGTGCCAGCAGCTCGTCTGCGGATTGGTACTTC. Its translation is CASSSSADWYF. This rearrangement joins TRBV28 to TRBJ2-7; no clear D. The germline V and J ends were trimmed by 6 bases and 12 bases, with 15 bases remaining between them. There are 11 residues in the CDR3. The V gene's germline CDR1 is MDHEN and CDR2 SYDVKM.

The rearrangement joins TRBV20-1 to TRBJ2-4; D is uncertain. This CDR3 is built from 12 residues. With 0 bases removed from V and 5 bases from J, the gap between germline ends came to 5 bases. Looked up from germline, CDR1 is DFQATT and CDR2 is SNEGSKA (reference sequence). This CDR3 is CSARDGENIQYF. CDR3 sequence (DNA): TGCAGTGCTAGAGATGGAGAAAACATTCAGTACTTC.

Worth noting for this clonotype: This may be a read error, as it is one base from a much larger clone. The CDR3 coding sequence is TGTGCCAGCAGTTTATACAAATCCAATTCACCCCCCCACTTT. Protein sequence: CASSLYKSNSPPHF. This chain joins TRBV27 and TRBJ1-6; no definite D call. This CDR3 is 14 amino acids long. CDR1 and CDR2 (germline): MNHEY, SMNVEV (reference sequence).

The rearrangement joins TRBV5-1 to TRBJ1-2; D is unclear. V was pared by 2 bases and J by 8 bases, with 13 bases between. The CDR3 has 13 residues. CDR1 SGHRS and CDR2 YFSETQ come from the germline V gene. The DNA for the CDR3 is TGCGCCAGCAGCTTCCAGGAAGAAAGAGGCTACACCTTC. Its translation: CASSFQEERGYTF. The variable domain in full, completed from reference TRBV5-1 and TRBJ1-2, reads KAGVTQTPRYLIKTRGQQVTLSCSPISGHRSVSWYQQTPGQGLQFLFEYFSETQRNKGNFPGRFSGRQFSNSRSEMNVSTLELGDSALYLCASSFQEERGYTFGSGTRLTVV.